This T cell receptor (beta chain) was obtained from a study of lymphopenia after photon versus proton radiotherapy. Only in-frame clones appear in the TCRdb table, and some are missing; sequencing was by immunoSEQ multiplex PCR. Of approximately 150,000 clones in the sample, 88% were seen once. The CDR3 contains 12 residues. Germline values: CDR1 GTSNPN, CDR2 SVGIG (reference sequence). V was cut by 4 bases and J by 0 bases, with 7 bases left in between. This clonotype was obtained from a man between 45 and 60 years old with gastric cancer. Sequenced here: peripheral blood, sampled from a patient treated with photon-based radiotherapy. This chain links TRBV30 with TRBJ2-7; D call uncertain. CDR3 DNA: TGTGCCTGGACGGCGAGCTCCTACGAGCAGTACTTC. It translates to CAWTASSYEQYF.